The 23 T cell receptor beta chains given below trace back to one sample, sequenced in a study of blood T cell repertoires in COVID-19. The data were produced by immunoSEQ multiplex PCR, yet TCRdb's version contains in-frame clones alone and is incomplete. Among fewer than 200,000 clones listed, about three quarters were seen once. Sequenced sample: peripheral blood. These receptors came from a man aged 65-85 years with acute or convalescent COVID-19.

The chain uses TRBV3-1 (or the pseudogene TRBV3-2) and TRBJ2-7; 7 bases fit TRBD2. Germline V gene sequence: CDR1 LGHDT, CDR2 YNNKEL (reference sequence). Losses at the gene ends were 4 bases for V and 4 bases for J; bases not matched to a gene: 1. The CDR3 is 12 residues long. The CDR3 spells CASSLGGYEQYF. In nucleotides, the CDR3 is TGTGCCAGCAGCCTGGGGGGGTACGAGCAGTACTTC.

This clone was recorded only once. The CDR3 protein is CASSPRSTRGNQPQHF. CDR3 in DNA: TGTGCCAGCAGCCCAAGGAGCACACGGGGCAATCAGCCCCAGCATTTT. This chain links TRBV5-6 with TRBJ1-5; D is ambiguous. The germline V gene has CDR1 SGHDT and CDR2 YYEEEE. The CDR3 spans 16 residues. Trimming took off 4 bases at V and 2 bases at J, with 16 bases between the two ends.

The chain has TRBV30 and TRBJ2-3, with 8 bases matching TRBD1. This CDR3 spans 15 amino acids. Germline-derived CDR1 and CDR2 are GTSNPN and SVGIG (reference sequence). The trim removed 3 bases at V and 6 bases at J, leaving 11 bases unmatched. The CDR3 protein is CAWSRGQGASDTQYF. The CDR3, as DNA: TGTGCCTGGAGCAGGGGGCAGGGGGCTTCTGATACGCAGTATTTT.

The rearrangement links TRBV5-5 to TRBJ1-3, with D hard to call. The V end lost 1 base, the J end lost 4 bases, and 15 bases lay between the germline ends. CDR1 and CDR2 from the germline V gene are SGHKS and YYEKEE (reference sequence). The CDR3 loop spans 16 amino acids. The CDR3 protein is CASSLRFAGFGNTIYF. CDR3 sequence (DNA): TGTGCCAGCAGCTTGAGGTTCGCGGGGTTCGGAAACACCATATATTTT.

The chain carries TRBV7-9 and TRBJ1-4; D unclear. Trimming removed 4 bases from V and 4 bases from J, with 10 bases in between. The germline V gene encodes CDR1 SEHNR and CDR2 FQNEAQ (reference sequence). The CDR3 contains 14 residues. This chain's CDR3 is CASSSRRSNEKLFF. The CDR3 DNA follows: TGTGCCAGCAGCTCCCGACGGAGTAATGAAAAACTGTTTTTT. Full variable domain (missing parts from reference TRBV7-9 and TRBJ1-4): DTGVSQNPRHKITKRGQNVTFRCDPISEHNRLYWYRQTLGQGPEFLTYFQNEAQLEKSRLLSDRFSAERPKGSFSTLEIQRTEQGDSAMYLCASSSRRSNEKLFFGSGTQLSVL.

This clone was recorded only once. The rearrangement joins TRBV10-2 to TRBJ1-2, with D perhaps matching TRBD1 (5 bases). This CDR3 is 14 amino acids long. V lost 6 bases, J lost 5 bases, and 16 bases lay in between. Germline V gene sequence: CDR1 WSHSY, CDR2 SAAADI. The CDR3 sequence is CASRQQDHGYGYTF. The DNA of the CDR3 is TGCGCCAGCAGACAACAGGACCACGGGTATGGCTACACCTTC.

The CDR3: CASSQEGRQIYGYTF. The CDR3 DNA reads as TGCGCCAGCAGCCAAGAGGGGCGACAGATCTATGGCTACACCTTC. The chain recombines TRBV4-1 with TRBJ1-2; TRBD1 is a possible D gene (5 bases). CDR1 is MGHRA, CDR2 YSYEKL, per germline. This CDR3 contains 15 residues. The V end was cut by 0 bases, the J end by 4 bases, with 12 bases between.

This clone has a handful of counts. This rearrangement joins TRBV6-5 to TRBJ1-5; 9 bases are shared with TRBD1. Looked up from germline, CDR1 is MNHEY and CDR2 is SVGAGI. With V trimmed by 6 bases and J by 5 bases, 8 bases remained unmatched. The CDR3 has 15 amino acids. CDR3 sequence: CASSQDRGRDQPQHF. The DNA for the CDR3 is TGTGCCAGCAGCCAGGACAGGGGTCGCGATCAGCCCCAGCATTTT.

The chain uses TRBV30 and TRBJ2-3, with 9 bases fitting TRBD2. The CDR3 contains 14 residues. Unmatched junction bases numbered 2, after V lost 0 bases and J lost 4 bases. Germline assignment: CDR1 GTSNPN and CDR2 SVGIG (reference sequence). The CDR3 sequence is CAWSVLAGADTQYF. CDR3 coding DNA: TGTGCCTGGAGTGTTTTAGCGGGGGCAGATACGCAGTATTTT.

The chain has TRBV9 and TRBJ1-4; D is unclear. Germline loops: CDR1 SGDLS, CDR2 YYNGEE. Trimming removed 2 bases from V and 1 base from J, with 6 bases in between. The CDR3 loop spans 14 amino acids. CDR3 residues: CASSVTETNEKLFF. The CDR3 region has the DNA TGTGCCAGCAGCGTCACAGAAACTAATGAAAAACTGTTTTTT. The variable domain in full, completed from reference TRBV9 and TRBJ1-4, reads DSGVTQTPKHLITATGQRVTLRCSPRSGDLSVYWYQQSLDQGLQFLIQYYNGEERAKGNILERFSAQQFPDLHSELNLSSLELGDSALYFCASSVTETNEKLFFGSGTQLSVL.

The J gene is TRBJ2-4, the V gene TRBV7-2; 11 positions match TRBD2. This CDR3 region has 14 residues. Germline CDR1 reads SGHTA; CDR2 reads FQGNSA. V shed 5 bases, J shed 8 bases, and the junction held 5 bases outside the gene matches. For the CDR3, the DNA is TGTGCCAGCAGCCAACTAGCGGGAGCACACATTCAGTACTTC. This gives the protein CASSQLAGAHIQYF.

Only a few counts were recorded for this clone. The gene calls are TRBV10-1 and TRBJ2-2, with D possibly being TRBD1 (6 bases). The germline V gene encodes CDR1 WNHNN and CDR2 SYGVQD (reference sequence). The CDR3 loop spans 15 amino acids. V lost 6 bases and J lost 3, with 14 bases in between. CDR3 protein: CASRMTGQHTGELFF. CDR3 bases: TGCGCCAGCAGAATGACAGGCCAGCACACCGGGGAGCTGTTTTTT.

This clone has more than one count but fewer than ten. The chain carries TRBV12-3 or TRBV12-4 and TRBJ2-1; TRBD1 agrees at 7 bases. The trim removed 10 bases at V and 4 bases at J, leaving 4 bases unmatched. The CDR3 is 12 amino acids. CDR3 nucleotide sequence: TGTGCCATCCGACAGGGTTACAATGAGCAGTTCTTC. Translating gives CAIRQGYNEQFF.

V gene TRBV28 combines with J gene TRBJ2-1; D gene ambiguous. V was cut by 1 base and J by 9 bases, with 10 bases left in between. The length of the CDR3 is 13 residues. Germline CDR1 reads MDHEN; CDR2 reads SYDVKM. The CDR3 here is CASSLLQPGEQFF. In DNA form, the CDR3 reads TGTGCCAGCAGTTTATTACAGCCAGGTGAGCAGTTCTTC.

This clone has a handful of counts. V gene TRBV15 combines with J gene TRBJ2-3; D is unresolved. V was trimmed by 0 bases and J by 6 bases, leaving 4 bases between them. Germline CDR1 and CDR2: LNHNV and YYDKDF (reference sequence). The CDR3 spans 12 residues. The CDR3 nucleotides read TGTGCCACCAGCAGAGATCGTGATACGCAGTATTTT. It yields the protein CATSRDRDTQYF.

This clone was found once. This chain uses TRBV6-5 with TRBJ2-1; maybe TRBD2 (5 bases). Germline V CDR1 and CDR2: MNHEY, SVGAGI. The V and J ends lost 7 bases and 4 bases respectively, with 14 bases between them. This CDR3 is 14 amino acids long. The CDR3 region has the DNA TGTGCCAGCATAAGGTTGGGAGCATACAATGAGCAGTTCTTC. Its translation: CASIRLGAYNEQFF.

This chain uses TRBV18 with TRBJ2-6, with TRBD1 matching over 9 bases. From germline, CDR1 is KGHSH and CDR2 LQKENI. V gave up 0 bases and J gave up 4 bases; unmatched junction bases: 19. The CDR3 totals 22 residues. The CDR3 spells CASSPPRGKTGGQFPGANVLTF. CDR3 in DNA: TGTGCCAGCTCACCACCGAGGGGCAAAACAGGGGGCCAGTTCCCCGGGGCCAACGTCCTGACTTTC.

This clone has a count of ten or more. The chain is built from TRBV7-9 and TRBJ2-5; 8 bases agree with TRBD2. Germline V gives CDR1 SEHNR, CDR2 FQNEAQ (reference sequence). V gave up 6 bases and J gave up 5 bases; unmatched junction bases: 5. CDR3 length: 13 amino acids. The CDR3 nucleotides are TGTGCCAGCAGGGTCCTAGCGGGCGAGACCCAGTACTTC. This codes for CASRVLAGETQYF.

The chain's CDR3 is CASSNPGQGNSPLHF. The CDR3 DNA reads as TGTGCCAGCAGCAATCCGGGACAGGGGAATTCACCCCTCCACTTT. V gene TRBV7-9 combines with J gene TRBJ1-6, with TRBD1 identical over 10 bases. There are 15 residues in the CDR3. V lost 5 bases to trimming and J lost 7 bases; unmatched junction nucleotides: 5. Per germline, CDR1 SEHNR and CDR2 FQNEAQ (reference sequence).

This clone was detected a few times. The J gene is TRBJ2-7, the V gene TRBV7-9, with 7 bases lining up with TRBD2. CDR1 and CDR2 (germline): SEHNR, FQNEAQ (reference sequence). The CDR3 is 14 residues long. V was pared by 1 base and J by 6 bases, with 6 bases of the junction left unmatched. The CDR3 DNA reads TGTGCCAGCAGCTTAGGAGGCGGGAGACTCGAGCAGTACTTC. Protein sequence: CASSLGGGRLEQYF.

This clone has more than one count but fewer than ten. The genes are TRBV6-5 and TRBJ1-5; D gene ambiguous. Looked up from germline, CDR1 is MNHEY and CDR2 is SVGAGI. Trimming cost V 0 bases and J 2 bases, with 8 bases left between them. The CDR3 length is 15 residues. The CDR3 here is CASSYSPQGNQPQHF. The CDR3 DNA sequence: TGTGCCAGCAGTTACTCGCCCCAGGGCAATCAGCCCCAGCATTTT.

V usage is TRBV4-2 and J usage is TRBJ2-1; 13 positions agree with TRBD2. This CDR3 is built from 17 residues. The junction had 7 bases not matched to a gene; V was cut back by 0 bases and J by 8 bases. Per the germline V gene, CDR1 is LGHNA and CDR2 is YNFKEQ. CDR3 sequence (DNA): TGTGCCAGCAGCCAAGATCCCACTAGCGGGGGGGCGGATGAGCAGTTCTTC. It yields the protein CASSQDPTSGGADEQFF.

This clone is a singleton in its sample. The chain has TRBV2 and TRBJ1-1, with D perhaps matching TRBD1 (5 bases). Between the trimmed V and J ends, which lost 4 bases and 6 bases, there was a span of 12 bases. The V gene's germline CDR1 is SNHLY and CDR2 FYNNEI. This CDR3 is built from 13 residues. The CDR3 sequence: CASSVMGGSEAFF. The CDR3 region has the DNA TGTGCCAGCAGTGTGATGGGGGGGTCTGAAGCTTTCTTT.